This TCR beta chain comes out of a study of prognosis after radiotherapy for stage I lung cancer. Study-wide background: Enrolled patients had stage I non-small cell lung cancer and entered the cohort between 2018 and January 2019. Under 15 cases involved newly diagnosed primary stage I lung tumors, and five involved oligometastatic NSCLC subsequent to surgical resection of the primary tumor. Patients (more than 12 men, about 6 women) were aged about 53 to 90, median approximately 74 years. Overall study results and limits: Lower values of Shannon entropy after stereotactic body radiation therapy were seen in patients who developed distant metastases.

It was by two-round multiplex PCR that TCR beta CDR3 was amplified from genomic DNA. Specific primers for each TRBV and TRBJ gene were what first-round PCR used. One entry per CDR3 protein, called by TCRdb with MiXCR from the multiplex PCR reads. Here the sample spans approximately 17,000 distinct CDR3 sequences, around 40% being singletons. This clonotype was detected many times. Its specificity is unknown. Germline assignment: CDR1 LGHDT and CDR2 YNNKEL (reference sequence). V shed 1 base and J shed 2 bases, with 4 bases lying between them. This CDR3 spans 13 amino acids. Sequenced here: PBMCs, sampled before or after stereotactic body radiation therapy (not recorded which). The receptor's source is a donor over 45 with non-small cell lung cancer. The V and J genes are TRBV3-1 and TRBJ2-3; unclear D gene. CDR3 in amino acids: CASSQVDTDTQYF. The CDR3 DNA follows: TGTGCCAGCAGCCAAGTGGACACAGATACGCAGTATTTT.